One sample yielded the 30 T cell receptor beta chains listed below, sequenced in a study of cytomegalovirus exposure and HLA in healthy donors. Amplification used 60 Vbeta primers and 13 Jbeta primers. Clones were sequenced by immunoSEQ multiplex PCR, and TCRdb holds only the in-frame ones, with some missing. The data hold some 120,000 clones, with 80% observed a single time. The sequencing sample was made of PBMCs. The receptors here all came from a male donor in good health and CMV-seronegative.

This clone has a handful of counts. The chain is built from TRBV6-5 and TRBJ2-1; TRBD2 aligns across 8 bases. J gave up 4 bases and V 6 bases, and 8 bases lay outside the gene matches. The CDR3 runs to 15 residues. Germline V CDR1 and CDR2: MNHEY, SVGAGI. In DNA, the CDR3 is TGTGCCAGCAGGGTAGCGGGGAACAGATACAATGAGCAGTTCTTC. Its translation: CASRVAGNRYNEQFF.

The chain joins TRBV11-2 to TRBJ2-2, with D maybe TRBD1 (6 bases). CDR3 length: 16 residues. In germline, CDR1 is SGHAT, CDR2 FQNNGV. Trimming removed 3 bases from V and 0 bases from J, with 11 bases in between. The CDR3: CASSFSGQTNTGELFF. In nucleotides, the CDR3 is TGTGCCAGCAGCTTTTCAGGACAGACGAACACCGGGGAGCTGTTTTTT. Drawing the rest from reference TRBV11-2 and TRBJ2-2, the complete variable domain is EAGVAQSPRYKIIEKRQSVAFWCNPISGHATLYWYQQILGQGPKLLIQFQNNGVVDDSQLPKDRFSAERLKGVDSTLKIQPAKLEDSAVYLCASSFSGQTNTGELFFGEGSRLTVL.

This clone was found a few times. The genes are TRBV6-5 and TRBJ1-3, with 8 nucleotides matching TRBD1. Germline loops: CDR1 MNHEY, CDR2 SVGAGI. The CDR3 is 16 residues long. Unmatched junction bases numbered 3, after V lost 2 bases and J lost 0 bases. CDR3 DNA: TGTGCCAGCAGTTACGGACAGGGAAGCTCTGGAAACACCATATATTTT. As protein: CASSYGQGSSGNTIYF.

V gene TRBV28 combines with J gene TRBJ2-5; 8 bases agree with TRBD1. CDR1 and CDR2 from the germline V gene are MDHEN and SYDVKM. This CDR3 region has 15 residues. Trimming at V came to 7 bases and at J to 3 bases, leaving 10 bases not matched to a gene. CDR3 sequence reads: CASTRGTGPKETQYF. In DNA, the CDR3 is TGTGCCAGCACCAGAGGGACAGGACCCAAAGAGACCCAGTACTTC.

The chain joins TRBV2 to TRBJ1-1, with D possibly TRBD1 on 5 matching bases. Trimming took off 0 bases at V and 1 base at J, with 12 bases between the two ends. The germline V gene encodes CDR1 SNHLY and CDR2 FYNNEI. This CDR3 has 16 amino acids. DNA for the CDR3: TGTGCCAGCAGTGAAGCGCGGGGGTTGGGGAACACTGAAGCTTTCTTT. Protein sequence: CASSEARGLGNTEAFF.

The chain joins TRBV5-5 to TRBJ2-7, with 10 bases aligning to TRBD2. Germline V gene lookup returns CDR1 SGHKS and CDR2 YYEKEE (reference sequence). V lost 4 bases to trimming and J lost 4 bases; unmatched junction nucleotides: 8. CDR3 length equals 15 residues. CDR3 nucleotide sequence: TGTGCCAGCAGCGACTCCGGGACTAGCGCTTACGAGCAGTACTTC. Translation gives CASSDSGTSAYEQYF.

The chain combines TRBV7-2 with TRBJ2-6, with D uncertain. There are 16 residues in the CDR3. In germline, CDR1 is SGHTA, CDR2 FQGNSA. The V end lost 4 bases, the J end lost 0 bases, and 10 bases lay between the germline ends. The CDR3 is CASSSILGSGANVLTF. The CDR3 DNA reads as TGTGCCAGCAGCTCCATACTCGGCTCTGGGGCCAACGTCCTGACTTTC.

The V gene is TRBV18, the J gene TRBJ2-7; 7 bases align to TRBD1. CDR1 and CDR2 (germline): KGHSH, LQKENI. The CDR3 has 14 amino acids. J gave up 4 bases and V 0 bases, and 3 bases lay outside the gene matches. DNA of the CDR3: TGTGCCAGCTCACCACCCCCAGGGGGTTACGAGCAGTACTTC. This encodes CASSPPPGGYEQYF. Complete variable domain (other parts from reference TRBV18 and TRBJ2-7): NAGVMQNPRHLVRRRGQEARLRCSPMKGHSHVYWYRQLPEEGLKFMVYLQKENIIDESGMPKERFSAEFPKEGPSILRIQQVVRGDSAAYFCASSPPPGGYEQYFGPGTRLTVT.

The genes are TRBV2 and TRBJ1-1, with TRBD1 matching 7 bases. V lost 6 bases, J lost 0 bases, and 4 bases stayed unmatched. The CDR3 has 14 amino acids. Per germline, CDR1 SNHLY and CDR2 FYNNEI. Here the CDR3 reads CASRLDRLNTEAFF. CDR3 coding DNA: TGTGCCAGCAGGTTGGACAGGTTGAACACTGAAGCTTTCTTT.

This rearrangement joins TRBV10-3 to TRBJ2-1; TRBD2 matches at 10 bases. V lost 0 bases, J lost 10 bases, and 9 bases stayed unmatched. CDR1 is ENHRY and CDR2 is SYGVKD in the germline V gene. This CDR3 is 16 amino acids long. The CDR3 sequence: CAISESRSGRAQEQFF. CDR3 DNA sequence: TGTGCCATCAGTGAGTCAAGGAGCGGGAGGGCCCAGGAGCAGTTCTTC.

This sequence joins TRBV7-6 and TRBJ2-1, with 12 bases fitting TRBD1. This CDR3 has 15 residues. Germline CDR1 reads SGHVS; CDR2 reads FNYEAQ. The trim removed 3 bases at V and 8 bases at J, leaving 5 bases unmatched. CDR3 amino acids: CASSFRWDRGHEQFF. The CDR3 nucleotides read TGTGCCAGCAGCTTTAGGTGGGACAGGGGGCATGAGCAGTTCTTC.

The V gene is TRBV5-1, the J gene TRBJ2-5; tentative D call: TRBD1 (5 bases). The germline V and J ends were trimmed by 2 bases and 1 base, with 18 bases remaining between them. The germline V gene has CDR1 SGHRS and CDR2 YFSETQ. CDR3 length equals 17 residues. The CDR3 nucleotides read TGCGCCAGCAGCTTACGACCCAGACAGCTAAGCCAAGAGACCCAGTACTTC. This encodes CASSLRPRQLSQETQYF.

V usage is TRBV6-4 and J usage is TRBJ2-7; 7 positions agree with TRBD2. V trimming: 3 bases; J trimming: 4 bases; junction bases outside the gene matches: 9. Germline loops: CDR1 MRHNA, CDR2 SNTAGT. The CDR3 length is 15 residues. Here the CDR3 reads CASSEGGSGPYEQYF. DNA for the CDR3: TGTGCCAGCAGTGAAGGCGGTAGCGGGCCTTACGAGCAGTACTTC.

The chain joins TRBV25-1 to TRBJ1-2; a weak D match, TRBD1 (5 bases). The CDR3 is made up of 15 amino acids. Trimming removed 4 bases from V and 4 bases from J, with 16 bases in between. The germline gives CDR1 MGHDK, CDR2 SYGVNS. CDR3 region: CASSVRDPLRYGYTF. Written as DNA, the CDR3 is TGTGCCAGCAGTGTGCGGGACCCCTTGCGCTATGGCTACACCTTC.

V is TRBV19 and J is TRBJ2-2, with 7 bases matching TRBD1. Per the germline V gene, CDR1 is LNHDA and CDR2 is SQIVND (reference sequence). V gave up 7 bases and J gave up 3 bases; unmatched junction bases: 8. CDR3 size: 15 residues. In DNA form, the CDR3 reads TGTGCCAGTATCGGGAACAGGGGATACACCGGGGAGCTGTTTTTT. Translating it yields CASIGNRGYTGELFF.

V gene TRBV12-2 combines with J gene TRBJ1-3; the D call of TRBD1 is as the table states it, not checked on the DNA. TRBV12-2 is a listed pseudogene. The CDR3 consists of 15 residues. CDR3 sequence: CASRLVTGPGNTIYF. The CDR3 nucleotides are TGTGCAAGTCGCTTAGTTACAGGGCCTGGAAACACCATATATTTT.

The gene calls are TRBV28 and TRBJ1-2, with TRBD1 as a possible D gene (6 bases). Germline CDR1 is MDHEN and CDR2 is SYDVKM. CDR3 size: 16 residues. V lost 2 bases, J lost 7 bases, and 20 bases lay in between. CDR3 protein: CASSLIHLDTGFGYTF. The CDR3 nucleotides read TGTGCCAGCAGTTTAATTCACCTCGATACAGGGTTTGGCTACACCTTC.

This chain uses TRBV2 with TRBJ2-5; TRBD2 might be the D (6 bases). Per germline, CDR1 SNHLY and CDR2 FYNNEI. There are 14 residues in the CDR3. V lost 7 bases to trimming and J lost 4 bases, with 16 bases between them. CDR3 protein: CASKSSGGPETQYF. The CDR3 DNA follows: TGTGCCAGCAAGAGTAGCGGAGGGCCAGAGACCCAGTACTTC. Filled out from reference TRBV2 and TRBJ2-5, the complete variable domain reads EPEVTQTPSHQVTQMGQEVILRCVPISNHLYFYWYRQILGQKVEFLVSFYNNEISEKSEIFDDQFSVERPDGSNFTLKIRSTKLEDSAMYFCASKSSGGPETQYFGPGTRLLVL.

The gene calls are TRBV7-9 and TRBJ1-1; no firm D call. Trimming pared 2 bases from V and 4 bases from J, leaving 11 bases between. Germline CDR1 and CDR2: SEHNR and FQNEAQ (reference sequence). This CDR3 spans 14 amino acids. The CDR3 DNA is TGTGCCAGCAGCTTATCAGGCTCTGGCACTGAAGCTTTCTTT. Residues: CASSLSGSGTEAFF.

This chain joins TRBV30 and TRBJ1-1; D remains ambiguous. Trimming left V 5 bases short and J 5 bases short, with 6 bases between. Germline V gene lookup returns CDR1 GTSNPN and CDR2 SVGIG (reference sequence). The CDR3 loop spans 10 amino acids. The CDR3 region is CAWALTEAFF. The CDR3 DNA follows: TGTGCCTGGGCACTGACTGAAGCTTTCTTT.

The chain couples TRBV9 to TRBJ1-2, with D unclear. The CDR3 loop spans 14 amino acids. Trimming cost V 4 bases and J 2 bases, with 12 bases left between them. Germline V CDR1 and CDR2: SGDLS, YYNGEE. CDR3 protein: CASSRSTENYGYTF. The CDR3 DNA reads TGTGCCAGCAGCAGATCGACTGAGAACTATGGCTACACCTTC. The variable domain in full, completed from reference TRBV9 and TRBJ1-2, reads DSGVTQTPKHLITATGQRVTLRCSPRSGDLSVYWYQQSLDQGLQFLIQYYNGEERAKGNILERFSAQQFPDLHSELNLSSLELGDSALYFCASSRSTENYGYTFGSGTRLTVV.

This clone has only one observation. The V gene is TRBV4-2, the J gene TRBJ2-3, with 12 bases fitting TRBD2. V lost 4 bases to trimming and J lost 3 bases; unmatched junction nucleotides: 14. The CDR3 totals 19 residues. The V gene's germline CDR1 is LGHNA and CDR2 YNFKEQ. CDR3 DNA: TGTGCCAGCAGCCGAGATGGGGCTAGCGGGGGGGGAGAAACAGATACGCAGTATTTT. This sequence encodes CASSRDGASGGGETDTQYF.

This clone was detected only once. The V and J genes are TRBV25-1 and TRBJ1-3, with a weak D call TRBD1 (5 bases). V lost 3 bases, J lost 2 bases, and 11 bases lay in between. Per the germline V gene, CDR1 is MGHDK and CDR2 is SYGVNS. The CDR3 covers 15 residues. CDR3 sequence reads: CASSDPARAGNTIYF. The CDR3 DNA reads TGTGCCAGCAGTGATCCCGCCAGGGCTGGAAACACCATATATTTT.

The V call is TRBV6-4, the J call TRBJ2-5; TRBD2 agrees at 12 bases. The junction had 2 bases not matched to a gene; V was cut back by 5 bases and J by 1 base. Germline values: CDR1 MRHNA, CDR2 SNTAGT. The CDR3 sequence is 15 residues long. As DNA, the CDR3 is TGTGCCAGCAGTACGGGACTAGCGGGCCAAGAGACCCAGTACTTC. Its protein is CASSTGLAGQETQYF.

The chain has TRBV6-5 and TRBJ1-6; no firm D call. The V gene's germline CDR1 is MNHEY and CDR2 SVGAGI. CDR3 size: 13 residues. V was pared by 4 bases and J by 9 bases, with 10 bases between. CDR3: CASSSYGSSPLHF. DNA of the CDR3: TGTGCCAGCAGTTCCTATGGGAGTTCACCCCTCCACTTT.

V is TRBV10-1 and J is TRBJ2-3, with D perhaps matching TRBD1 (5 bases). Trimming pared 2 bases from V and 5 bases from J, leaving 5 bases between. CDR3 length: 12 residues. Germline V CDR1 and CDR2: WNHNN, SYGVQD (reference sequence). DNA for the CDR3: TGCGCCAGCAGTGAGAGGGGAGATACGCAGTATTTT. It is translated as CASSERGDTQYF.

The sample holds a few counts of this clone. The chain's CDR3 is CASSHSLVVATEAFF. The CDR3 DNA sequence: TGTGCCAGCAGCCATAGCCTGGTTGTTGCCACTGAAGCTTTCTTT. V and J are TRBV14 and TRBJ1-1; D not certain. CDR3 length: 15 amino acids. Germline V gene sequence: CDR1 SGHDN, CDR2 FVKESK. V lost 3 bases and J 4 bases, leaving 15 bases between the germline ends.

The gene calls are TRBV6-5 and TRBJ1-2; D might be TRBD1 (5 bases). V lost 9 bases and J 0 bases, leaving 14 bases between the germline ends. The V gene's germline CDR1 is MNHEY and CDR2 SVGAGI. The CDR3 consists of 14 residues. CDR3 sequence reads: CASRLGGPNYGYTF. CDR3 nucleotide sequence: TGTGCCAGTAGACTCGGGGGTCCTAACTATGGCTACACCTTC.

CDR3 nucleotides: TGTGCCAGCAGCACGGGACTAGCGGGGGGGAAAAACATTCAGTACTTC. It codes for CASSTGLAGGKNIQYF. The chain has TRBV13 and TRBJ2-4, with 16 bases lining up with TRBD2. The germline gives CDR1 PRHDT, CDR2 FYEKMQ (reference sequence). The ends lost 5 bases at V and 4 bases at J; junction bases unmatched: 2. This CDR3 is 16 amino acids long.

This clone was recorded only once. The chain joins TRBV18 to TRBJ1-2, with D possibly TRBD1 on 5 matching bases. V lost 6 bases and J 4 bases, leaving 9 bases between the germline ends. This CDR3 comprises 12 residues. Germline V gives CDR1 KGHSH, CDR2 LQKENI. The CDR3 DNA sequence: TGTGCCAGCTCGACAGACATCTATGGCTACACCTTC. Translation gives CASSTDIYGYTF.